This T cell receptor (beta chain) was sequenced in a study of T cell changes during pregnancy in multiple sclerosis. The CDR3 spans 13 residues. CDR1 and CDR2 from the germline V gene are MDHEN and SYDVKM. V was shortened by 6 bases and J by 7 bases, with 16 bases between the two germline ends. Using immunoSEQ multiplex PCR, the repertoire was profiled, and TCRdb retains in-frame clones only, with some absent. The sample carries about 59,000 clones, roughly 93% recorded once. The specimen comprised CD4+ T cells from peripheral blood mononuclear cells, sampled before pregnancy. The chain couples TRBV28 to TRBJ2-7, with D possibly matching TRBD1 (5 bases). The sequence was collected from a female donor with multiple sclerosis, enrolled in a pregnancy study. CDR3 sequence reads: CASSDPSPGEQYF. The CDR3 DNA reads TGTGCCAGCAGCGACCCTAGTCCAGGGGAGCAGTACTTC.